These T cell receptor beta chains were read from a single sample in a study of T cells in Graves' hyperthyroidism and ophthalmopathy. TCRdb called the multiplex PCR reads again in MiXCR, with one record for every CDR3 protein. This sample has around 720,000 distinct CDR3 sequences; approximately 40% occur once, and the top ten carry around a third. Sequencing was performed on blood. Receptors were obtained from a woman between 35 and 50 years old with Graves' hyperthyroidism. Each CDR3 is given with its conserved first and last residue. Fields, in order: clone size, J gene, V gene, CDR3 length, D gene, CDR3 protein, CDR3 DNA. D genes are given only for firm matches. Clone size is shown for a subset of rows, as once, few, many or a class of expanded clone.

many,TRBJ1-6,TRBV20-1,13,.,CSASEGVDSPLHF,TGCAGTGCTAGTGAGGGGGTCGATTCACCCCTCCACTTT
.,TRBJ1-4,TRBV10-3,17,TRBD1,CASTKRGDSATNEKLFF,TGTGCCAGCACCAAGAGGGGGGACAGCGCAACTAATGAAAAACTGTTTTTT
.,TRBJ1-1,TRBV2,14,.,CASSLTEPNTEAFF,TGTGCCAGCAGTCTGACGGAGCCGAACACTGAAGCTTTCTTT
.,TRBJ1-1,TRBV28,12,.,CASSLIQAKAFF,TGTGCCAGCAGCCTGATACAGGCCAAAGCTTTCTTT
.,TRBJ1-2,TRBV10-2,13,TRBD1,CASRPDREHGYTF,TGCGCCAGCAGGCCCGACAGGGAACATGGCTACACCTTC
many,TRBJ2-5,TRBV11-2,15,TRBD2,CASSLEAGGLETQYF,TGTGCCAGCAGCTTAGAGGCGGGAGGGTTAGAGACCCAGTACTTC
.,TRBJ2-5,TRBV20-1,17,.,CSARDPRGAANQETQHF,TGCAGTGCTAGAGACCCCCGAGGAGCGGCTAACCAAGAGACCCAGCACTTC
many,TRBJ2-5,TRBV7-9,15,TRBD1,CASSLVGQGKETQYF,TGTGCCAGCAGCTTAGTAGGACAGGGGAAAGAGACCCAGTACTTC
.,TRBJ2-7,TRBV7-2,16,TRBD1,CASSGGTGKRPYEQYF,TGTGCCAGCAGCGGGGGGACAGGGAAGCGGCCTTACGAGCAGTACTTC
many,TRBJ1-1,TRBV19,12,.,CASSQTGIEAFF,TGTGCCAGTAGCCAAACAGGGATTGAAGCTTTCTTT
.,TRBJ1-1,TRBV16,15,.,CASSLTGASGTEAFF,TGTGCCAGCAGCCTCACGGGGGCTTCCGGCACTGAAGCTTTCTTT
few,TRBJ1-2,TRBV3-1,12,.,CASSQGGVYPFF,TGTGCCAGCAGCCAAGGGGGCGTGTATCCCTTTTTC
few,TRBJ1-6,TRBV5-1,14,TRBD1,CASSSDREWSPLHF,TGCGCCAGCAGCTCCGACAGGGAGTGGTCACCCCTCCACTTT
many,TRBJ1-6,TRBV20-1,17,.,CSARVEAGARRDSPLHF,TGCAGTGCTAGAGTGGAAGCAGGGGCCCGACGTGACTCACCCCTCCACTTT
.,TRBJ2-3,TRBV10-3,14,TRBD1,CAITRDSSTDTQYF,TGTGCCATCACCCGGGACAGTTCAACAGATACGCAGTATTTT